The source of this TCR beta chain is a study of shared clonotypes between healthy human individuals. The CDR3 loop spans 15 amino acids. CDR1 and CDR2 from the germline V gene are SGHRS and YFSETQ. The V end was cut by 0 bases, the J end by 6 bases, with 16 bases between. Adult Caucasians living in Nashville, Tennessee made up all of the donors. This table comes from immunoSEQ multiplex PCR, and its TCRdb copy is limited to in-frame clones, with some not included. The table includes about 1.5 million clones, around 98% detected once. Sequenced: naive CD4+ T cells sorted from blood. As for subset: CD45RA+ positively selected. This clonotype originated in a man aged 25 to 40 in good health. V and J are TRBV5-1 and TRBJ2-7; D might be TRBD1 (5 bases). CDR3 region: CASSLDEAGRGEQYF. CDR3 in DNA: TGCGCCAGCAGCTTGGATGAGGCAGGAAGGGGCGAGCAGTACTTC.